This is a list of T cell receptor beta chains from one sample in a study of T-cell memory formation after mild COVID-19. TCRdb independently ran MiXCR on the 5' RACE reads; one entry per CDR3 protein. The data contain some 120,000 distinct CDR3 sequences, roughly 6% of them singletons. The sample consisted of PBMCs or a T cell subset sorted from them (not recorded which). The receptor source for this set is an adult woman who had mild COVID-19 (a few samples of this study predate the infection). Cell type and time point are not known. Both conserved end residues are part of each CDR3. D genes are given only for firm matches. Expanded clones get a size class; other rows say once, few or many, or leave the size out.

length,V,D,size,J,DNA,CDR3
13,TRBV30,.,.,TRBJ2-5,TGTGCCTGGAGTCGTGGGCACCAAGAGACCCAGTACTTC,CAWSRGHQETQYF
13,TRBV24-1,.,.,TRBJ2-7,TGTGCCACCAGTGACTCGAGCTCCTACGAGCAGTACTTC,CATSDSSSYEQYF
19,TRBV12-3/TRBV12-4,.,few,TRBJ2-1,TGTGCCAGCAGAGCCCTGTCTTCGGGACTGCGCATGGGCTACAATGAGCAGTTCTTC,CASRALSSGLRMGYNEQFF
15,TRBV30,.,.,TRBJ2-1,TGTGCCTGGAGTGTCGGGCTGGGCTCCTACAATGAGCAGTTCTTC,CAWSVGLGSYNEQFF
15,TRBV7-2,.,few,TRBJ1-5,TGTGCCAGCAGCTTGGGGGGCCGTCGCAATCAGCCCCAGCATTTT,CASSLGGRRNQPQHF
14,TRBV27,.,.,TRBJ2-5,TGTGCCAGCAGTTTATCCTGGGGGGCGAAGACCCAGTACTTC,CASSLSWGAKTQYF
17,TRBV6-5,.,.,TRBJ1-6,TGTGCCAGCAGTTTGCAGGGGTTACTGTACTATAATTCACCCCTCCACTTT,CASSLQGLLYYNSPLHF
11,TRBV6-5,.,.,TRBJ1-1,TGTGCCAGCAGTTGGGGATCTGAAGCTTTCTTT,CASSWGSEAFF
18,TRBV4-1,TRBD2,.,TRBJ2-4,TGCGCCAGCAGCCTGGGACTAGCGGGGGGGATAGCCAAAAACATTCAGTACTTC,CASSLGLAGGIAKNIQYF
14,TRBV20-1,.,few,TRBJ1-6,TGCAGTGCTTCTACAGGGTTTAAAAATTCACCCCTCCACTTT,CSASTGFKNSPLHF